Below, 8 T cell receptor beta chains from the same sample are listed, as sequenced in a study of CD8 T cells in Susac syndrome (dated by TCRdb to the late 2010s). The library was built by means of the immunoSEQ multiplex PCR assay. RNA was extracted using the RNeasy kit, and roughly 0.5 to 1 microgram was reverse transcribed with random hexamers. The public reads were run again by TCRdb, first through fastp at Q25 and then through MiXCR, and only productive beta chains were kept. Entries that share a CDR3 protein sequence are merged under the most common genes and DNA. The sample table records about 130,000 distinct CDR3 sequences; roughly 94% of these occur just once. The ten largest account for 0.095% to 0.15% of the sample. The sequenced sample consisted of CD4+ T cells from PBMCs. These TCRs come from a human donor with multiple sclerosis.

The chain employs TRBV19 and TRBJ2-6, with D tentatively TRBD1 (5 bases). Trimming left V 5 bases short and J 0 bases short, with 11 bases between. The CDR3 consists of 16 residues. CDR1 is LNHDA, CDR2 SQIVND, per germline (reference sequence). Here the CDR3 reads CASSPIRDSGANVLTF. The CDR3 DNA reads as TGTGCCAGTAGTCCGATCAGGGACTCTGGGGCCAACGTCCTGACTTTC.

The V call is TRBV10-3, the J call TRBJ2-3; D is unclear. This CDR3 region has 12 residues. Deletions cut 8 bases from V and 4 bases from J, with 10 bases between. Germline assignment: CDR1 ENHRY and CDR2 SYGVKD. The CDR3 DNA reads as TGTGCCATCTCAGGTAGGGCAGATACGCAGTATTTT. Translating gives CAISGRADTQYF.

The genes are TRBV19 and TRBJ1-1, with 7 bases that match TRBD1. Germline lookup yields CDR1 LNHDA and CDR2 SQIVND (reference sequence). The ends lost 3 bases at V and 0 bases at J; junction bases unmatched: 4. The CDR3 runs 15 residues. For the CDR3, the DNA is TGTGCCAGTAGTATGGGGGGGACAGTGAACACTGAAGCTTTCTTT. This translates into CASSMGGTVNTEAFF.

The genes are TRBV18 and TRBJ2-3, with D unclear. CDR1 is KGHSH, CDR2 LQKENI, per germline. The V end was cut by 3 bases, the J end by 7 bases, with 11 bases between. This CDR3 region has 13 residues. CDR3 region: CASSPLPQNTQYF. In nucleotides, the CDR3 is TGTGCCAGCTCACCCTTACCACAGAATACGCAGTATTTT.

The CDR3 reads CSAMTGGDYEQYF. CDR3 coding DNA: TGCAGTGCTATGACAGGGGGCGACTACGAGCAGTACTTC. The rearrangement uses TRBV20-1 and TRBJ2-7, with 10 bases identical to TRBD1. Trimming removed 4 bases from V and 3 bases from J; junction bases left unmatched: 3. CDR3 length equals 13 residues. Germline assignment: CDR1 DFQATT and CDR2 SNEGSKA (reference sequence).

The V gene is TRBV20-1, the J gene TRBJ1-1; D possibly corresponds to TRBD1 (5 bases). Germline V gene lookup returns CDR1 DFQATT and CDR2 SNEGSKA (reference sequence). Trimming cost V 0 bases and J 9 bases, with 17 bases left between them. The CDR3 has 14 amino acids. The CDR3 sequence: CSARDRKQADKAFF. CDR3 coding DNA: TGCAGTGCTAGAGATCGAAAACAGGCAGATAAAGCTTTCTTT.

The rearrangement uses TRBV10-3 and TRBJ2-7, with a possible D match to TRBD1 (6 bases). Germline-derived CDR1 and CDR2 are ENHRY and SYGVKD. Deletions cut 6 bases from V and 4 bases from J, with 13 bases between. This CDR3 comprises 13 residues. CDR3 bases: TGTGCCATCAGACAGGGCGACAGGTACGAGCAGTACTTC. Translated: CAIRQGDRYEQYF.

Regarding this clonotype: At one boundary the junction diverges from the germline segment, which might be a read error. CDR3 loop: CASSQVGSNLPQHF. The CDR3 nucleotides are TGTGCCAGCAGCCAGGTAGGCTCCAATCTGCCCCAGCATTTT. The J gene is TRBJ1-5, the V gene TRBV3-1; D uncertain. CDR1 and CDR2 (germline): LGHDT, YNNKEL (reference sequence). There are 14 residues in the CDR3.